This TCR beta chain was obtained from a study of early T cells in non-severe SARS-CoV-2 infection. There are a few counts of this clonotype. Unique molecular identifiers were added to individual cDNA molecules. MiXCR was run by TCRdb on the 5' RACE reads, yielding one entry per CDR3 protein. The table shows fewer than 60,000 distinct CDR3 sequences, with roughly 9.6% occurring only once. CDR1 MDHEN and CDR2 SYDVKM come from the germline V gene. V was cut by 3 bases and J by 4 bases, with 3 bases left in between. This CDR3 has 12 amino acids. The chain joins TRBV28 to TRBJ2-2; D is ambiguous. This sequence was found in an adult who was a healthcare worker with PCR-confirmed SARS-CoV-2 infection or an uninfected control (not recorded which). The material sequenced was whole blood. CDR3 DNA sequence: TGTGCCAGCAGTTTCCCCACCGGGGAGCTGTTTTTT. Translated: CASSFPTGELFF.